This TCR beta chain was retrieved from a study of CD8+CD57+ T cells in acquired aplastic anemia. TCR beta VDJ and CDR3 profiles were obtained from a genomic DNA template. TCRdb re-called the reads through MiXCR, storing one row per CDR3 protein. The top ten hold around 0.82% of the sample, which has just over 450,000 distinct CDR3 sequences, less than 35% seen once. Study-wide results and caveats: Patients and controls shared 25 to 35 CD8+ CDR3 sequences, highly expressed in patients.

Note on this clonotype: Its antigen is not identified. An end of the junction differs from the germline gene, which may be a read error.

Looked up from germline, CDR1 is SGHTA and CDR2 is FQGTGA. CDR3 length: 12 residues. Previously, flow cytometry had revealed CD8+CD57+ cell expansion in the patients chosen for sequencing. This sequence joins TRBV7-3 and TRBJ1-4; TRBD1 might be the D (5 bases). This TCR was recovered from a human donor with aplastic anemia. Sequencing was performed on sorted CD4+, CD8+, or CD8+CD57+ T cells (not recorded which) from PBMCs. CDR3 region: CASSRPGEKLFF. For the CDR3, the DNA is TGTGCCAGCAGTCGACCGGGGGAAAAACTGTTCTTT.